This passage covers 21 T cell receptor beta chains from one sample sequenced in a study of control samples from healthy donors and cancer patients. Using immunoSEQ multiplex PCR, the repertoire was profiled, and TCRdb retains in-frame clones only, with some absent. The repertoire includes some 140,000 clones, approximately 96% of them detected once, and around 6.2% sits in the top ten. Sequencing was done on a sample of blood. Receptors originate from a man aged 35-49 years in good health.

The chain carries TRBV4-1 and TRBJ2-1; the D gene is possibly TRBD2 (7 bases). The germline V gene encodes CDR1 MGHRA and CDR2 YSYEKL. The V end was cut by 2 bases, the J end by 5 bases, with 25 bases between. The CDR3 is made up of 19 amino acids. The CDR3 sequence is CASSQTRGGIGGPDNEQFF. The CDR3 nucleotides are TGCGCCAGCAGCCAAACCCGAGGCGGAATCGGGGGGCCGGACAATGAGCAGTTCTTC.

J is TRBJ2-2 and V is TRBV12-5, with 11 bases aligning to TRBD1. The ends lost 0 bases at V and 4 bases at J; junction bases unmatched: 7. The CDR3 consists of 18 residues. The germline CDR1 and CDR2 sequences are LGHNT and FRNRAP. The CDR3 loop is CASGLVLLGTGGTGELFF. CDR3 sequence (DNA): TGTGCTAGTGGTTTGGTATTGCTGGGGACAGGGGGCACCGGGGAGCTGTTTTTT.

The chain has TRBV5-6 and TRBJ2-5; D could derive from TRBD1 or TRBD2 (6 bases each). Germline lookup yields CDR1 SGHDT and CDR2 YYEEEE. This CDR3 has 17 residues. V dropped 2 bases and J dropped 4 bases, with 21 bases sitting between them. The CDR3 nucleotides are TGTGCCAGCAGCTTCCCCCTCATTAAGGGGGGCGTAGAGACCCAGTACTTC. Translated: CASSFPLIKGGVETQYF.

V is TRBV5-6 and J is TRBJ1-2; D may be TRBD1 (6 bases). This CDR3 has 13 amino acids. Between the trimmed V and J ends, which lost 6 bases and 8 bases, there was a span of 17 bases. In germline, CDR1 is SGHDT, CDR2 YYEEEE. Here the CDR3 reads CASTVLPQGGYTF. In DNA, the CDR3 is TGTGCCAGCACCGTCCTACCCCAGGGGGGCTACACCTTC.

The chain uses TRBV6-5 and TRBJ1-6; no clear D. This CDR3 comprises 14 residues. Germline V gene data show CDR1 as MNHEY and CDR2 as SVGAGI. V lost 5 bases, J lost 4 bases, and 9 bases lay in between. In DNA form, the CDR3 reads TGTGCCAGCAGTCGAAGCGGTTATAATTCACCCCTCCACTTT. Its protein is CASSRSGYNSPLHF.

The V call is TRBV6-5, the J call TRBJ1-4; the match to TRBD1 covers 7 bases. J gave up 10 bases and V 0 bases, and 5 bases lay outside the gene matches. CDR3 length equals 14 residues. CDR1 and CDR2 from the germline V gene are MNHEY and SVGAGI. The DNA for the CDR3 is TGTGCCAGCAGTTACTCTCGGGACAGCGGAAAACTGTTTTTT. It is translated as CASSYSRDSGKLFF.

The genes are TRBV7-9 and TRBJ1-2, with 8 bases lining up with TRBD1. Germline V gene sequence: CDR1 SEHNR, CDR2 FQNEAQ (reference sequence). V lost 5 bases and J lost 5; bases outside the gene matches: 13. The CDR3 runs to 16 residues. The CDR3: CASSPLGGQGLYGYTF. CDR3 DNA sequence: TGTGCCAGCAGCCCACTCGGAGGACAGGGCTTATATGGCTACACCTTC.

The chain links TRBV19 to TRBJ2-5; D is uncertain. The CDR3 has 13 residues. V gave up 3 bases and J gave up 0 bases, with 5 bases separating them. CDR1 is LNHDA and CDR2 is SQIVND in the germline V gene (reference sequence). The CDR3 DNA reads TGTGCCAGTAGTATGGCGTACCAAGAGACCCAGTACTTC. This gives the protein CASSMAYQETQYF.

The chain couples TRBV6-2 or TRBV6-3 to TRBJ1-5; D is unresolved. In germline, CDR1 is MNHEY, CDR2 SVGEGT. V was trimmed by 2 bases and J by 1 base, leaving 9 bases between them. The CDR3 runs 15 residues. CDR3 residues: CASSYSGRSNQPQHF. In DNA, the CDR3 is TGTGCCAGCAGTTACAGCGGGAGGAGCAATCAGCCCCAGCATTTT.

This clone was observed once. The rearrangement links TRBV5-1 to TRBJ1-2; 8 bases fit TRBD1. The germline CDR1 and CDR2 sequences are SGHRS and YFSETQ. J was trimmed by 2 bases and V by 0 bases; bases with no gene match: 0. This CDR3 is 14 amino acids long. CDR3 DNA: TGCGCCAGCAGCTTGGGGGACAGGAACTATGGCTACACCTTC. Translation: CASSLGDRNYGYTF.

This chain connects TRBV9 to TRBJ2-3, with D perhaps assigned TRBD1 or TRBD2 (5 bases each). The CDR3 has 16 amino acids. The germline CDR1 and CDR2 sequences are SGDLS and YYNGEE. V lost 4 bases and J lost 6, with 21 bases in between. CDR3 sequence (DNA): TGTGCCAGCAGCACCAGGGACGGCGCGTTCGCGGATACGCAGTATTTT. Protein product: CASSTRDGAFADTQYF.

The chain joins TRBV6-2 or TRBV6-3 to TRBJ1-2; 7 bases agree with TRBD1. The J segment lost 4 bases and the V segment lost 6 bases, leaving 5 bases of the junction unmatched. Germline V gene sequence: CDR1 MNHEY, CDR2 SVGEGT. This CDR3 is built from 13 residues. DNA of the CDR3: TGTGCCAGCAGCTCGACAGGGTCCTATGGCTACACCTTC. Protein: CASSSTGSYGYTF.

The chain is built from TRBV11-3 and TRBJ2-1; 10 bases align to TRBD2. The CDR3 has 15 amino acids. CDR1 and CDR2 from the germline V gene are SGHNT and YENEEA. V dropped 2 bases and J dropped 2; count of bases not matched to a gene: 0. CDR3 coding DNA: TGTGCCAGCAGCTTAACTAGCGGGGCCTACAATGAGCAGTTCTTC. Translation: CASSLTSGAYNEQFF.

V usage is TRBV5-4 and J usage is TRBJ1-1; no firm D call. The CDR3 extends over 11 amino acids. Per germline, CDR1 SGHNT and CDR2 YYREEE (reference sequence). V shed 4 bases and J shed 0 bases, with 1 base lying between them. In DNA form, the CDR3 reads TGTGCCAGCAGCCTGAACACTGAAGCTTTCTTT. This encodes CASSLNTEAFF. The full variable domain, with the rest looked up from reference TRBV5-4 and TRBJ1-1, is ETGVTQSPTHLIKTRGQQVTLRCSSQSGHNTVSWYQQALGQGPQFIFQYYREEENGRGNFPPRFSGLQFPNYSSELNVNALELDDSALYLCASSLNTEAFFGQGTRLTVV.

This chain joins TRBV5-4 and TRBJ1-2; TRBD1 matches 7 bases. Germline assignment: CDR1 SGHNT and CDR2 YYREEE (reference sequence). After removal of 0 bases from V and 8 bases from J, the junction contained 7 bases not matched to a gene. There are 14 residues in the CDR3. CDR3 sequence reads: CASSLAPRGVGYTF. The DNA of the CDR3 is TGTGCCAGCAGCTTGGCCCCCAGGGGGGTCGGCTACACCTTC. The variable domain in full, with the rest retrieved from reference TRBV5-4 and TRBJ1-2, is ETGVTQSPTHLIKTRGQQVTLRCSSQSGHNTVSWYQQALGQGPQFIFQYYREEENGRGNFPPRFSGLQFPNYSSELNVNALELDDSALYLCASSLAPRGVGYTFGSGTRLTVV.

The V and J genes are TRBV2 and TRBJ1-5; 8 bases line up with TRBD1. The junction had 4 bases not matched to a gene; V was cut back by 2 bases and J by 7 bases. This CDR3 comprises 14 residues. The germline V gene has CDR1 SNHLY and CDR2 FYNNEI. CDR3 in DNA: TGTGCCAGCAGTGAACAGGGGGCAAGACAGCCCCAGCATTTT. As protein: CASSEQGARQPQHF.

This clone has only one observation. CDR3 bases: TGTGCCAGCAGTTACTCTGCGGGGTTATCTGGAAACACCATATATTTT. Translating it yields CASSYSAGLSGNTIYF. This sequence joins TRBV6-5 and TRBJ1-3; the D is unclear. The germline V and J ends were trimmed by 0 bases and 1 base, with 10 bases remaining between them. The CDR3 sequence is 16 residues long. Looked up from germline, CDR1 is MNHEY and CDR2 is SVGAGI.

V gene TRBV11-2 combines with J gene TRBJ1-3; D uncertain. Trimming removed 3 bases from V and 5 bases from J, with 5 bases in between. The CDR3 runs to 12 residues. Germline CDR1 and CDR2: SGHAT and FQNNGV. The CDR3 nucleotides are TGTGCCAGCAGCTTGGCCAGAAACACCATATATTTT. The encoded protein is CASSLARNTIYF.

The V call is TRBV7-8, the J call TRBJ1-3; tentative D call: TRBD1 (5 bases). This CDR3 is 17 amino acids long. Germline assignment: CDR1 SGHVS and CDR2 FQNEAQ. V gave up 2 bases and J gave up 4 bases, with 18 bases separating them. CDR3 in amino acids: CASSLMSGPREGNTIYF. For the CDR3, the DNA is TGTGCCAGCAGCTTAATGTCGGGCCCCAGGGAGGGAAACACCATATATTTT.

The chain is built from TRBV5-1 and TRBJ1-1, with unresolved D. The germline gives CDR1 SGHRS, CDR2 YFSETQ. This CDR3 is built from 14 residues. Trimming removed 1 base at V and 4 bases at J, with 11 bases between. CDR3 in amino acids: CASSLNPITTEAFF. The CDR3 bases are TGCGCCAGCAGCTTGAACCCCATAACCACTGAAGCTTTCTTT.

The gene calls are TRBV6-5 and TRBJ1-1; D is perhaps TRBD1 (5 bases). This CDR3 has 13 residues. The V end lost 1 base, the J end lost 4 bases, and 7 bases lay between the germline ends. CDR1 is MNHEY and CDR2 is SVGAGI in the germline V gene. The CDR3 loop is CASSYYGGTEAFF. The CDR3 DNA reads as TGTGCCAGCAGTTACTACGGGGGCACTGAAGCTTTCTTT.